Each of the 23 T cell receptor beta chains below was sequenced from the same sample in a study of blood T cell repertoires in COVID-19 (TCRdb year 2020). The library was prepared using the immunoSEQ multiplex PCR assay. The source is immuneACCESS, and TCRdb retained only in-frame sequences with V and J called. Part of the clones is not carried over; for the studies checked, unresolved V genes explain less than half of this, and the remainder is unexplained. This sample lists just over 150,000 clones; 75% to 90% were detected once. Jointly, the top ten make up 15% of the sample. Sequenced material: peripheral blood. These TCRs come from a woman between 35 and 50 years old with acute or convalescent COVID-19.

This rearrangement joins TRBV27 to TRBJ2-6; 7 bases fit TRBD1. Germline-derived CDR1 and CDR2 are MNHEY and SMNVEV (reference sequence). Unmatched junction bases numbered 8, after V lost 5 bases and J lost 1 base. The CDR3 sequence is 17 residues long. The CDR3 is CASSGETGPSGANVLTF. The CDR3 nucleotides are TGTGCCAGCAGTGGTGAGACAGGGCCTTCTGGGGCCAACGTCCTGACTTTC.

The chain carries TRBV19 and TRBJ1-2, with TRBD1 matching over 7 bases. The V gene's germline CDR1 is LNHDA and CDR2 SQIVND (reference sequence). The CDR3 totals 13 residues. Unmatched junction bases numbered 2, after V lost 1 base and J lost 6 bases. The CDR3 DNA sequence: TGTGCCAGTAGTATAGGCAGGGGGAATGGCTACACCTTC. Its translation is CASSIGRGNGYTF.

V gene TRBV6-5 combines with J gene TRBJ2-7; 9 nucleotides line up with TRBD1. Germline values: CDR1 MNHEY, CDR2 SVGAGI. CDR3 size: 15 residues. V lost 1 base, J lost 5 bases, and 6 bases stayed unmatched. CDR3 loop: CASSYWGQGGNEQYF. The CDR3 nucleotides read TGTGCCAGCAGTTACTGGGGACAGGGAGGGAACGAGCAGTACTTC.

V gene TRBV19 combines with J gene TRBJ2-2; 7 bases fit TRBD2. Germline CDR1 and CDR2: LNHDA and SQIVND (reference sequence). CDR3 length: 13 amino acids. J gave up 7 bases and V 6 bases, and 5 bases lay outside the gene matches. CDR3 loop: CASSIGRGGELFF. CDR3 sequence (DNA): TGTGCCAGTAGCATTGGGAGGGGCGGGGAGCTGTTTTTT.

V gene TRBV9 combines with J gene TRBJ1-2, with D tentatively TRBD1 (5 bases). V lost 3 bases, J lost 3 bases, and 18 bases lay in between. There are 16 residues in the CDR3. Germline V gene lookup returns CDR1 SGDLS and CDR2 YYNGEE. The CDR3 DNA reads as TGTGCCAGCAGCGCTGCCACCTTCCTAGGGGACTATGGCTACACCTTC. Protein sequence: CASSAATFLGDYGYTF. Variable domain in full (rest from reference TRBV9 and TRBJ1-2): DSGVTQTPKHLITATGQRVTLRCSPRSGDLSVYWYQQSLDQGLQFLIQYYNGEERAKGNILERFSAQQFPDLHSELNLSSLELGDSALYFCASSAATFLGDYGYTFGSGTRLTVV.

This chain links TRBV6-5 with TRBJ2-1; tentative D call: TRBD2 (5 bases). The CDR3 is 11 residues long. Germline CDR1 reads MNHEY; CDR2 reads SVGAGI. With 8 bases removed from V and 13 bases from J, the gap between germline ends came to 15 bases. The CDR3 here is CASGNGVGQFF. In nucleotides, the CDR3 is TGTGCCAGCGGAAACGGGGTTGGCCAGTTCTTC.

This clone has more than one count but fewer than ten. This rearrangement joins TRBV24-1 to TRBJ1-6; unclear D gene. This CDR3 is 14 amino acids long. Germline loops: CDR1 KGHDR, CDR2 SFDVKD. The CDR3 reads CEPRSKKINSPLHF. The CDR3 DNA is TGTGAGCCTAGATCGAAAAAGATTAATTCACCCCTCCACTTT.

The chain couples TRBV3-1 (or the pseudogene TRBV3-2) to TRBJ2-7; TRBD1 matches at 8 bases. Trimming removed 7 bases from V and 0 bases from J; junction bases left unmatched: 8. The CDR3 totals 15 residues. In germline, CDR1 is LGHDT, CDR2 YNNKEL (reference sequence). The CDR3 nucleotides are TGTGCCAGCACTCAAACCGGGACAGGCTCCTACGAGCAGTACTTC. Amino acids: CASTQTGTGSYEQYF.

CDR3: CASSLEGLAGTYEQYF. The CDR3 region has the DNA TGTGCCAGCAGCTTAGAGGGACTAGCGGGAACCTACGAGCAGTACTTC. The chain joins TRBV11-1 to TRBJ2-7; 13 bases fit TRBD2. Trimming removed 1 base from V and 2 bases from J; junction bases left unmatched: 2. The length of the CDR3 is 16 residues. Germline V gives CDR1 SGHAT, CDR2 FQDESV (reference sequence). The entire variable domain, with the rest obtained from reference TRBV11-1 and TRBJ2-7, is as follows: EAEVAQSPRYKITEKSQAVAFWCDPISGHATLYWYRQILGQGPELLVQFQDESVVDDSQLPKDRFSAERLKGVDSTLKIQPAELGDSAMYLCASSLEGLAGTYEQYFGPGTRLTVT.

The CDR3, as DNA: TGTGCCAGTCAACCGGGACAGGGACAGCCCCAGCATTTT. This gives the protein CASQPGQGQPQHF. The chain combines TRBV19 with TRBJ1-5; 9 positions agree with TRBD1. Unmatched junction bases numbered 6, after V lost 8 bases and J lost 7 bases. The CDR3 sequence is 13 residues long. CDR1 is LNHDA and CDR2 is SQIVND in the germline V gene (reference sequence).

This clone appeared once. V is TRBV2 and J is TRBJ2-7; D might be TRBD2 (6 bases). CDR1 is SNHLY, CDR2 FYNNEI, per germline. The CDR3 covers 14 residues. V was shortened by 0 bases and J by 3 bases, with 9 bases between the two germline ends. In nucleotides, the CDR3 is TGTGCCAGCAGTGAAGCGGGGGGAGGCTACGAGCAGTACTTC. Translation gives CASSEAGGGYEQYF. The whole variable domain, remainder taken from reference TRBV2 and TRBJ2-7, is EPEVTQTPSHQVTQMGQEVILRCVPISNHLYFYWYRQILGQKVEFLVSFYNNEISEKSEIFDDQFSVERPDGSNFTLKIRSTKLEDSAMYFCASSEAGGGYEQYFGPGTRLTVT.

For the CDR3, the DNA is TGTGCCTTTTCAGGGGCGAACACCGGGGAGCTGTTTTTT. This encodes CAFSGANTGELFF. This chain joins TRBV30 and TRBJ2-2; possibly TRBD1 for D (6 bases). This CDR3 comprises 13 residues. Trimming shortened V by 7 bases and J by 0 bases, and 9 bases separated the two germline ends. The V gene's germline CDR1 is GTSNPN and CDR2 SVGIG (reference sequence). Complete variable domain (other parts from reference TRBV30 and TRBJ2-2): SQTIHQWPATLVQPVGSPLSLECTVEGTSNPNLYWYRQAAGRGLQLLFYSVGIGQISSEVPQNLSASRPQDRQFILSSKKLLLSDSGFYLCAFSGANTGELFFGEGSRLTVL.

The chain uses TRBV30 and TRBJ1-4; the D gene is possibly TRBD1 (5 bases). The CDR3 extends over 15 amino acids. Germline assignment: CDR1 GTSNPN and CDR2 SVGIG (reference sequence). The V end lost 0 bases, the J end lost 6 bases, and 14 bases lay between the germline ends. DNA of the CDR3: TGTGCCTGGAGTGTACCTCGGGGGGGGTATGAAAAACTGTTTTTT. It codes for CAWSVPRGGYEKLFF.

The chain couples TRBV24-1 to TRBJ1-4; D is perhaps TRBD1 (6 bases). Trimming removed 0 bases at V and 2 bases at J, with 15 bases between. Germline loops: CDR1 KGHDR, CDR2 SFDVKD. This CDR3 region has 18 residues. The CDR3 region has the DNA TGTGCCACCAGTGATTTGGATCAGGGGCCGCATACTAATGAAAAACTGTTTTTT. It specifies CATSDLDQGPHTNEKLFF.

This chain joins TRBV30 and TRBJ2-5; TRBD2 is a possible D gene (6 bases). Germline V gene data show CDR1 as GTSNPN and CDR2 as SVGIG (reference sequence). Trimming stripped 1 base from V and 0 bases from J, with 12 bases between. CDR3 length equals 15 residues. CDR3 in DNA: TGTGCCTGGAGTGGGGTAGCGGACTACCAAGAGACCCAGTACTTC. This encodes CAWSGVADYQETQYF. Drawing the rest from reference TRBV30 and TRBJ2-5, the complete variable domain is SQTIHQWPATLVQPVGSPLSLECTVEGTSNPNLYWYRQAAGRGLQLLFYSVGIGQISSEVPQNLSASRPQDRQFILSSKKLLLSDSGFYLCAWSGVADYQETQYFGPGTRLLVL.

The chain uses TRBV3-1 (or the pseudogene TRBV3-2) and TRBJ1-2; D gene uncertain. This CDR3 has 15 residues. Per the germline V gene, CDR1 is LGHDT and CDR2 is YNNKEL (reference sequence). With 3 bases removed from V and 1 base from J, the gap between germline ends came to 12 bases. The DNA for the CDR3 is TGTGCCAGCAGCCACGGAGTTTCCGTTAACTATGGCTACACCTTC. Its translation is CASSHGVSVNYGYTF.

The rearrangement joins TRBV7-3 to TRBJ2-1; 8 nucleotides align to TRBD2. The CDR3 covers 15 residues. The junction had 8 bases not matched to a gene; V was cut back by 4 bases and J by 6 bases. Germline CDR1 and CDR2: SGHTA and FQGTGA. CDR3 in DNA: TGTGCCAGCAGCTCCCAAGCGGGAGTTGGCAATGAGCAGTTCTTC. The encoded protein is CASSSQAGVGNEQFF.

The chain's CDR3 is CASRSRDRDAYEQYF. In DNA, the CDR3 is TGTGCCAGCAGGAGCCGGGACAGGGATGCCTACGAGCAGTACTTC. This chain links TRBV28 with TRBJ2-7; 9 bases are shared with TRBD1. Germline V gene sequence: CDR1 MDHEN, CDR2 SYDVKM. The junction had 8 bases not matched to a gene; V was cut back by 6 bases and J by 2 bases. The CDR3 loop spans 15 amino acids. Together with reference TRBV28 and TRBJ2-7, the CDR3 gives the full variable domain: DVKVTQSSRYLVKRTGEKVFLECVQDMDHENMFWYRQDPGLGLRLIYFSYDVKMKEKGDIPEGYSVSREKKERFSLILESASTNQTSMYLCASRSRDRDAYEQYFGPGTRLTVT.

V is TRBV5-4 and J is TRBJ2-3; tentative D call: TRBD1 (6 bases). The germline CDR1 and CDR2 sequences are SGHNT and YYREEE (reference sequence). V was clipped by 3 bases and J by 10 bases, with 9 bases between them. The CDR3 covers 11 residues. CDR3 bases: TGTGCCAGCAGCTCGGACAGTGCGCAGTATTTT. It encodes CASSSDSAQYF. Drawing the rest from reference TRBV5-4 and TRBJ2-3, the complete variable domain is ETGVTQSPTHLIKTRGQQVTLRCSSQSGHNTVSWYQQALGQGPQFIFQYYREEENGRGNFPPRFSGLQFPNYSSELNVNALELDDSALYLCASSSDSAQYFGPGTRLTVL.

The chain employs TRBV6-5 and TRBJ1-1; TRBD1 might be the D (6 bases). The V end was cut by 6 bases, the J end by 4 bases, with 12 bases between. Germline assignment: CDR1 MNHEY and CDR2 SVGAGI. The CDR3 sequence is 13 residues long. Written as DNA, the CDR3 is TGTGCCAGCAGATCCGGACAGCTCACTGAAGCTTTCTTT. This translates into CASRSGQLTEAFF.

The chain joins TRBV19 to TRBJ2-7; D might be TRBD2 (6 bases). The CDR3 sequence is 13 residues long. Trimming took off 6 bases at V and 0 bases at J, with 9 bases between the two ends. Per the germline V gene, CDR1 is LNHDA and CDR2 is SQIVND (reference sequence). Written as DNA, the CDR3 is TGTGCCAGTAGCGGGAGTATCTCCTACGAGCAGTACTTC. The encoded protein is CASSGSISYEQYF.

CDR3 loop: CASSSPGLADDNEQFF. For the CDR3, the DNA is TGTGCCAGCAGCTCTCCGGGACTAGCGGATGACAATGAGCAGTTCTTC. V usage is TRBV5-5 and J usage is TRBJ2-1; the match to TRBD2 covers 11 bases. V lost 3 bases and J lost 5; bases outside the gene matches: 7. CDR1 is SGHKS and CDR2 is YYEKEE in the germline V gene (reference sequence). The CDR3 consists of 16 residues.

This rearrangement joins TRBV5-1 to TRBJ2-7, with 9 bases that match TRBD1. This CDR3 is 19 amino acids long. J was trimmed by 1 base and V by 1 base; bases with no gene match: 15. Germline V gene data show CDR1 as SGHRS and CDR2 as YFSETQ. CDR3 nucleotide sequence: TGCGCCAGCAGCTTGTACCTAACGGGACAGGGAGGGCGGTCCTACGAGCAGTACTTC. Its translation is CASSLYLTGQGGRSYEQYF.